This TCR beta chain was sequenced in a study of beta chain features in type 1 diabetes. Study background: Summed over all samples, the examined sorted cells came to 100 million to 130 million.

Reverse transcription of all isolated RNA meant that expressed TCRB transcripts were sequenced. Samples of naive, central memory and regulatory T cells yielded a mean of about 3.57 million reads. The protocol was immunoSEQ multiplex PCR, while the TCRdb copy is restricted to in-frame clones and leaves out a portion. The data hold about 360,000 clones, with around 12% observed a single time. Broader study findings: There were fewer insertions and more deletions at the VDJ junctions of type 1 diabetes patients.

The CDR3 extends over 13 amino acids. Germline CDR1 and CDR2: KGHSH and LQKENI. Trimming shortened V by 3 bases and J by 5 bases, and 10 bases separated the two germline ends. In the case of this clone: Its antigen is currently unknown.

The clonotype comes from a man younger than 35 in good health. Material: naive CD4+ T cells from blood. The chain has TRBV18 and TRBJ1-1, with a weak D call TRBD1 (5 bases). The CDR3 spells CASSPTDSTEAFF. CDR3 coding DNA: TGTGCCAGCTCACCGACAGATAGTACTGAAGCTTTCTTT.